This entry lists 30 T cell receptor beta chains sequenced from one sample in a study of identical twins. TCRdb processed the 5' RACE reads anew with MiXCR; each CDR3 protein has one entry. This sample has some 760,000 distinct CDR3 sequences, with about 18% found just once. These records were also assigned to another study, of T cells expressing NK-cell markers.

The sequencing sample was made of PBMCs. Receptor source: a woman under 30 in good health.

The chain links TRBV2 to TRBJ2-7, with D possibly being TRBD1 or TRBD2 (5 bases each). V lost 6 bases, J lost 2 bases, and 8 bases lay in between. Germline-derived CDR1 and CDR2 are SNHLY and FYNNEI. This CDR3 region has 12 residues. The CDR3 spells CASSEGTYEQYF. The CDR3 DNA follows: TGTGCCAGCAGCGAGGGGACCTACGAGCAGTACTTC.

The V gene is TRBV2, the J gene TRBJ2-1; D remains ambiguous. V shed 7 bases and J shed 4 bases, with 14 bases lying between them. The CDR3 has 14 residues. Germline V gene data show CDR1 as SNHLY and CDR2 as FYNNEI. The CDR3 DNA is TGTGCCAGCATCAGGCCTGGTGCGTACAATGAGCAGTTCTTC. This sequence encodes CASIRPGAYNEQFF.

The CDR3 spells CASSHAETQYF. The CDR3 DNA is TGTGCCAGCAGCCACGCTGAGACCCAGTACTTC. V is TRBV3-1 and J is TRBJ2-5; D remains ambiguous. V was clipped by 3 bases and J by 5 bases, with 4 bases between them. This CDR3 has 11 amino acids. The V gene's germline CDR1 is LGHDT and CDR2 YNNKEL (reference sequence).

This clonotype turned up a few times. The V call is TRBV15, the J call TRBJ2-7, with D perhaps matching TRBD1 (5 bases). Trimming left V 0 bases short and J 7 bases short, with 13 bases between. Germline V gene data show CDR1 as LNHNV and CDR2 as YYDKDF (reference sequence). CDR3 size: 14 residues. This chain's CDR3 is CATSRDNGAGEQYF. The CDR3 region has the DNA TGTGCCACCAGCAGAGATAATGGGGCTGGGGAGCAGTACTTC.

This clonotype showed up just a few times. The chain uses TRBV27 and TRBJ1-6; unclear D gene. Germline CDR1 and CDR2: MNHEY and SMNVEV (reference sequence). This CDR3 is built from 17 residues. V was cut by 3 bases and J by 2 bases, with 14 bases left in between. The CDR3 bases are TGTGCCAGCAGTTTGGATCCCCCTACCCCCTATAATTCACCCCTCCACTTT. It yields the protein CASSLDPPTPYNSPLHF.

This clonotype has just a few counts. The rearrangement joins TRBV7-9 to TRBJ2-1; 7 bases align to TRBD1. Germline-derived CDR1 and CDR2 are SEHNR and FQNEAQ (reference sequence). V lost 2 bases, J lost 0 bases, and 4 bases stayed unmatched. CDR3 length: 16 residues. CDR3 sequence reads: CASSLRTGSSYNEQFF. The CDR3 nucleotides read TGTGCCAGCAGCTTACGGACAGGAAGCTCCTACAATGAGCAGTTCTTC.

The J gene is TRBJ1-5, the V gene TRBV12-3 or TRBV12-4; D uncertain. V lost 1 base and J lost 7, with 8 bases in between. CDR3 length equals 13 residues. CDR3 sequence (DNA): TGTGCCAGCAGTTTAGTGGCCGGACAGCCCCAGCATTTT. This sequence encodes CASSLVAGQPQHF.

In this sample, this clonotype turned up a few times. Here the CDR3 reads CATSDDDRGRVNEQFF. In nucleotides, the CDR3 is TGTGCCACCAGTGATGATGACAGGGGGCGCGTTAATGAGCAGTTCTTC. The chain has TRBV24-1 and TRBJ2-1; TRBD1 agrees at 10 bases. The V gene's germline CDR1 is KGHDR and CDR2 SFDVKD. The V gene end was trimmed by 3 bases and the J gene end by 7 bases; junction bases not matched to a gene: 8. The CDR3 has 16 residues.

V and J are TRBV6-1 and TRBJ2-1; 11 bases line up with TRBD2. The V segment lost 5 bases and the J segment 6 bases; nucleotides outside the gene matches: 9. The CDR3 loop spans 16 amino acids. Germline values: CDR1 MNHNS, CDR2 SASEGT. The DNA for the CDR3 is TGTGCCAGCAGTCCTCCTTGGGGACTAGCGGCCAATGAGCAGTTCTTC. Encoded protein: CASSPPWGLAANEQFF.

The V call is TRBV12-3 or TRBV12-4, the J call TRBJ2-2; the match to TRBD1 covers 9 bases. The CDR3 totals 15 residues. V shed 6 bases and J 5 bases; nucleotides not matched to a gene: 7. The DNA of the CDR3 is TGTGCCAGCAGGAGAGGGACAGGGAATACCGGGGAGCTGTTTTTT. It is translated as CASRRGTGNTGELFF.

The CDR3 loop reads CASLSGTGGFVSRTDTQYF. The CDR3 nucleotides read TGTGCCAGCCTTTCCGGGACAGGGGGCTTTGTGTCTCGCACAGATACGCAGTATTTT. V usage is TRBV25-1 and J usage is TRBJ2-3; 12 bases map to TRBD1. V trimming: 8 bases; J trimming: 1 base; junction bases outside the gene matches: 16. CDR3 length: 19 residues. Germline V lookup: CDR1 MGHDK, CDR2 SYGVNS.

The CDR3 coding sequence is TGCAGTGCTAGACCCCCAACTTACCCCTACGAGCAGTACTTC. This sequence encodes CSARPPTYPYEQYF. The V gene is TRBV20-1, the J gene TRBJ2-7; D is uncertain. The V and J ends lost 2 bases and 2 bases respectively, with 13 bases between them. The germline V gene encodes CDR1 DFQATT and CDR2 SNEGSKA (reference sequence). The CDR3 is 14 amino acids.

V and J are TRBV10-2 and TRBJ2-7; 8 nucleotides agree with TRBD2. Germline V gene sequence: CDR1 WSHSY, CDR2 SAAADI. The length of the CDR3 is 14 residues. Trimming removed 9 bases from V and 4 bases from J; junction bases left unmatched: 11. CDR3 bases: TGCGCCAGTCGAACCGCGGGGGGATCGTACGAGCAGTACTTC. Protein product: CASRTAGGSYEQYF.

The CDR3 coding sequence is TGTGCCAGCACGGTACAGGGACTTACTAGCACAGATACGCAGTATTTT. It yields the protein CASTVQGLTSTDTQYF. The V gene is TRBV7-8, the J gene TRBJ2-3; D tentatively fits TRBD1 or TRBD2 (6 bases each). V was clipped by 7 bases and J by 0 bases, with 17 bases between them. The CDR3 is 16 residues long. Germline CDR1 and CDR2: SGHVS and FQNEAQ.

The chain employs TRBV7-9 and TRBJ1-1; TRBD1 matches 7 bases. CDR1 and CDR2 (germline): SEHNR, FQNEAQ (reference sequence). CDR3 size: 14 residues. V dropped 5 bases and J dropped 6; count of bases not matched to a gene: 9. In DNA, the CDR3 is TGTGCCAGCAGCGACCTTTCCGGGACAGCTGAAGCTTTCTTT. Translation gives CASSDLSGTAEAFF.

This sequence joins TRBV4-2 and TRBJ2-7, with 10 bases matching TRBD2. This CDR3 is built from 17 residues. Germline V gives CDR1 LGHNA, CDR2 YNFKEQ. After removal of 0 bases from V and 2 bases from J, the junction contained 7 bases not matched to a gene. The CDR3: CASSQDTWTSGTYEQYF. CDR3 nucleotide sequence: TGTGCCAGCAGCCAAGATACCTGGACTAGCGGTACCTACGAGCAGTACTTC.

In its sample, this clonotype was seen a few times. Here the CDR3 reads CASSLGQLIPLHF. Written as DNA, the CDR3 is TGTGCCAGCAGCCTGGGACAGTTAATCCCCCTCCACTTT. The J gene is TRBJ1-6, the V gene TRBV12-3 or TRBV12-4, with 7 bases lining up with TRBD1. The CDR3 has 13 amino acids. The V and J ends lost 6 bases and 13 bases, in that order; junction bases with no gene match: 9.

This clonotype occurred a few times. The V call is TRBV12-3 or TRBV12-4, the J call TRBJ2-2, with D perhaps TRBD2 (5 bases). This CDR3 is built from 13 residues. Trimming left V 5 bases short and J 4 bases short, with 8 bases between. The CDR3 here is CASSRAGTGELFF. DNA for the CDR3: TGTGCCAGCAGTCGCGCGGGCACCGGGGAGCTGTTTTTT.

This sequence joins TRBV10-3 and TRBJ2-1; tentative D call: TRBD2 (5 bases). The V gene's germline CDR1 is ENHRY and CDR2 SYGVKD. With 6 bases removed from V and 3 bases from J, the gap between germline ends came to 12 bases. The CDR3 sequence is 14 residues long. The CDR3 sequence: CAIRGDSSYNEQFF. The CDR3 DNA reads TGTGCCATCAGGGGAGACTCGAGCTACAATGAGCAGTTCTTC.

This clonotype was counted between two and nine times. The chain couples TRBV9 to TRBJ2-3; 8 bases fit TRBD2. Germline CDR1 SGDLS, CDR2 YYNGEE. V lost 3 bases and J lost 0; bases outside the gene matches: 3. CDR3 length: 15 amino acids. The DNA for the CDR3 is TGTGCCAGCAGCGCATCTAGCGGGAGCACAGATACGCAGTATTTT. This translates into CASSASSGSTDTQYF.

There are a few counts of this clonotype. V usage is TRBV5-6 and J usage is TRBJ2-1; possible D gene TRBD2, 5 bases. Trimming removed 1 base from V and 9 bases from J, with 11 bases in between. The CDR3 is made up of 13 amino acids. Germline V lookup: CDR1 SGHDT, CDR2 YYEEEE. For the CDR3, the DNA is TGTGCCAGCAGCTTGAGAGGGTCACGTGAGCAGTTCTTC. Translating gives CASSLRGSREQFF.

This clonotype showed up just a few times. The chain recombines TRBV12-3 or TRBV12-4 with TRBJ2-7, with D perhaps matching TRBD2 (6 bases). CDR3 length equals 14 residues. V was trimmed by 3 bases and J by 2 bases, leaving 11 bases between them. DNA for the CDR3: TGTGCCAGCAGTTTGGAGGGGTCCACCTACGAGCAGTACTTC. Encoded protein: CASSLEGSTYEQYF.

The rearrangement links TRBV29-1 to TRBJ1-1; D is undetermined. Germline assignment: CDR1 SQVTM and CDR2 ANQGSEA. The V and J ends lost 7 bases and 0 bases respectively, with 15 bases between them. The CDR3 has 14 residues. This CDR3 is CSACPTVMNTEAFF. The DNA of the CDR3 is TGCAGCGCCTGCCCAACAGTTATGAACACTGAAGCTTTCTTT.

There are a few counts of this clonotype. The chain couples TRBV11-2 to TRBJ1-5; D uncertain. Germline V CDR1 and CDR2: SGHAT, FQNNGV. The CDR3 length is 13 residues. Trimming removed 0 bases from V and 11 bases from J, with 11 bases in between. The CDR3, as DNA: TGTGCCAGCAGCTTAGAGTTGCCCGGGGCCCAGCATTTT. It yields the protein CASSLELPGAQHF.

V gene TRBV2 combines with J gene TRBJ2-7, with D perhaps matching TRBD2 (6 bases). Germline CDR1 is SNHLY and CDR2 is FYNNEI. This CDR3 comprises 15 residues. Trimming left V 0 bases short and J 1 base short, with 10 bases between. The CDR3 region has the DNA TGTGCCAGCAGTGAAGCGGGACTGAAGTCCTACGAGCAGTACTTC. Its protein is CASSEAGLKSYEQYF.

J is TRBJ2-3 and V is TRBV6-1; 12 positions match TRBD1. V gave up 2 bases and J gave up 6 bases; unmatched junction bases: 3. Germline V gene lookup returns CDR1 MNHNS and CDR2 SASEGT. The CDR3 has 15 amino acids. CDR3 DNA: TGTGCCAGCAGTGAACCGGGACAGGGGGCTGATACGCAGTATTTT. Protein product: CASSEPGQGADTQYF.

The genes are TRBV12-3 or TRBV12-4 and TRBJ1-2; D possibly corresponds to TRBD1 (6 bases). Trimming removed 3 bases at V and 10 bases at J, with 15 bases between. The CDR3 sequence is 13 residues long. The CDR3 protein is CASSLRGLGAYTF. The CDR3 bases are TGTGCCAGCAGTTTGCGCGGTCTGGGGGCCTACACCTTC.

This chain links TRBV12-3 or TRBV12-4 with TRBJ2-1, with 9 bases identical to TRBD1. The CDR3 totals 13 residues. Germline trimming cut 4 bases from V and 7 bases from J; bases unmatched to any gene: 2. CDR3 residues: CASSYRGLNEQFF. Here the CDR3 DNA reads TGTGCCAGCAGTTACAGGGGGCTGAATGAGCAGTTCTTC.

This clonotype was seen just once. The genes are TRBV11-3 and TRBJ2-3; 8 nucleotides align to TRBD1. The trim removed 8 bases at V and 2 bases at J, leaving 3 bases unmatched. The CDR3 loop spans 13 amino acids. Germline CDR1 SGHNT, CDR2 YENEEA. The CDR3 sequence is CASGTGHTDTQYF. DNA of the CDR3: TGTGCCAGCGGGACAGGTCACACAGATACGCAGTATTTT.

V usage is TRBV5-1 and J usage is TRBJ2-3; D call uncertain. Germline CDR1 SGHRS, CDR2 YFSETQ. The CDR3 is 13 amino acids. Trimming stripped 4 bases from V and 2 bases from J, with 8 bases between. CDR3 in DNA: TGCGCCAGCAGCCCCCCCCCCACAGATACGCAGTATTTT. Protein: CASSPPPTDTQYF.